One sample yielded the 16 T cell receptor beta chains listed below, sequenced in a study of CD8+ T cells in alopecia areata. The treatment here: oral pan-JAK inhibitor, 5-10 mg twice daily. RNA, once extracted, was reverse transcribed into cDNA for use as the sequencing template. Repertoires were generated with immunoSEQ multiplex PCR, while TCRdb's copy carries only in-frame clones and drops some. The data contain roughly 100,000 clones, 65% to 90% of them seen just once; the ten biggest clones take up over 8.5%. Sequenced material: CD8+ T cells sorted from blood, taken between weeks 30 and 35, from a patient treated with tofacitinib. These receptors all come from a human donor with alopecia areata.

The rearrangement uses TRBV4-1 and TRBJ2-7; the match to TRBD2 covers 9 bases. J was trimmed by 3 bases and V by 1 base; bases with no gene match: 1. Germline CDR1 reads MGHRA; CDR2 reads YSYEKL. This CDR3 has 14 amino acids. The CDR3 DNA reads TGCGCCAGCAGCCAAGTTAGCGGGAGCTACGAGCAGTACTTC. Translation gives CASSQVSGSYEQYF.

The chain couples TRBV5-4 to TRBJ2-7; D gene ambiguous. Germline CDR1 is SGHNT and CDR2 is YYREEE (reference sequence). Between the trimmed V and J ends, which lost 2 bases and 0 bases, there was a span of 9 bases. The CDR3 length is 14 residues. This CDR3 reads CASSLVPSSYEQYF. The CDR3 coding sequence is TGTGCCAGCAGCTTAGTCCCCAGCTCCTACGAGCAGTACTTC.

In DNA form, the CDR3 reads TGCGCCAGCAGCCAAGCCGCAGGGAATCGTGAGCAGTTCTTC. Its protein is CASSQAAGNREQFF. V and J are TRBV4-1 and TRBJ2-1; D is perhaps TRBD1 (5 bases). V was shortened by 1 base and J by 9 bases, with 13 bases between the two germline ends. Germline lookup yields CDR1 MGHRA and CDR2 YSYEKL. The CDR3 is 14 amino acids.

This chain connects TRBV30 to TRBJ2-7; D not resolved. The CDR3 has 13 residues. Germline V CDR1 and CDR2: GTSNPN, SVGIG (reference sequence). V dropped 1 base and J dropped 2 bases, with 9 bases sitting between them. The CDR3 sequence: CAWSDSETYEQYF. CDR3 DNA: TGTGCCTGGAGTGACAGTGAGACCTACGAGCAGTACTTC.

The chain joins TRBV4-1 to TRBJ1-1; D is unclear. The CDR3 is 11 amino acids. Looked up from germline, CDR1 is MGHRA and CDR2 is YSYEKL. Trimming left V 3 bases short and J 1 base short, with 0 bases between. The CDR3 protein is CASSQNTEAFF. The CDR3 bases are TGCGCCAGCAGCCAGAACACTGAAGCTTTCTTT.

The V call is TRBV6-6, the J call TRBJ1-1; D gene uncertain. This CDR3 spans 13 amino acids. Germline loops: CDR1 MNHNY, CDR2 SVGAGI (reference sequence). Trimming took off 8 bases at V and 0 bases at J, with 10 bases between the two ends. CDR3 sequence reads: CASSLAMNTEAFF. The DNA for the CDR3 is TGTGCCAGCTCCTTGGCCATGAACACTGAAGCTTTCTTT.

The chain has TRBV10-2 and TRBJ2-2; TRBD2 matches 9 bases. The CDR3 extends over 15 amino acids. With 7 bases clipped from V and 4 bases from J, the junction kept 7 bases outside the gene matches. CDR1 WSHSY and CDR2 SAAADI come from the germline V gene. The CDR3 DNA follows: TGCGCCAGCACGGGCGGGAGGGCCGCCACCGGGGAGCTGTTTTTT. It encodes CASTGGRAATGELFF.

V usage is TRBV13 and J usage is TRBJ2-1, with D hard to call. The CDR3 loop spans 15 amino acids. Germline CDR1 reads PRHDT; CDR2 reads FYEKMQ (reference sequence). V lost 2 bases to trimming and J lost 5 bases, with 13 bases between them. CDR3 sequence: CASSLISFRHNEQFF. The CDR3 bases are TGTGCCAGCAGCTTAATCTCATTCAGGCACAATGAGCAGTTCTTC.

The chain has TRBV19 and TRBJ1-1, with a tentative D call TRBD1 (6 bases). Trimming left V 10 bases short and J 5 bases short, with 23 bases between. The length of the CDR3 is 15 residues. Germline CDR1 and CDR2: LNHDA and SQIVND (reference sequence). For the CDR3, the DNA is TGTGCCACCCACTCAGGGGTGGTCCCGGGGACTGAAGCTTTCTTT. This sequence encodes CATHSGVVPGTEAFF.

This clone occurred once. This chain connects TRBV7-8 to TRBJ1-5; possible D gene TRBD1, 6 bases. Germline V gives CDR1 SGHVS, CDR2 FQNEAQ. With 7 bases removed from V and 5 bases from J, the gap between germline ends came to 18 bases. CDR3 size: 15 residues. CDR3 sequence: CASTRGGARDQPQHF. CDR3 in DNA: TGTGCCAGCACTAGGGGGGGGGCTCGAGATCAGCCCCAGCATTTT.

The chain employs TRBV29-1 and TRBJ2-7; TRBD1 agrees at 7 bases. The length of the CDR3 is 13 residues. Trimming removed 4 bases from V and 2 bases from J; junction bases left unmatched: 5. CDR1 and CDR2 from the germline V gene are SQVTM and ANQGSEA. CDR3 sequence: CSVGTGSTYEQYF. The CDR3 region has the DNA TGCAGCGTTGGGACAGGATCGACCTACGAGCAGTACTTC.

This CDR3 is CASSLNRGNTEAFF. In DNA, the CDR3 is TGTGCCAGCAGCTTAAACAGGGGGAACACTGAAGCTTTCTTT. The V and J genes are TRBV7-2 and TRBJ1-1; 7 nucleotides align to TRBD1. The CDR3 covers 14 residues. The V segment lost 2 bases and the J segment 1 base; nucleotides outside the gene matches: 1. The germline CDR1 and CDR2 sequences are SGHTA and FQGNSA.

This chain connects TRBV2 to TRBJ2-1; TRBD2 agrees at 8 bases. This CDR3 has 13 amino acids. J was trimmed by 7 bases and V by 7 bases; bases with no gene match: 6. The germline gives CDR1 SNHLY, CDR2 FYNNEI. In DNA, the CDR3 is TGTGCCAGCATCCGAGCGGGAGCGAATGAGCAGTTCTTC. It is translated as CASIRAGANEQFF.

The V call is TRBV5-6, the J call TRBJ1-5, with 8 positions matching TRBD1. CDR1 is SGHDT, CDR2 YYEEEE, per germline. Trimming cost V 2 bases and J 2 bases; bases outside gene matches: 3. The CDR3 totals 15 residues. CDR3 sequence: CASSLSTGGNQPQHF. The DNA of the CDR3 is TGTGCCAGCAGCTTATCGACAGGGGGCAATCAGCCCCAGCATTTT.

As concerns this clone: A junction boundary mismatches the germline segment, possibly from a read error. Other DNA sequences in this sample translate to the same CDR3. V and J are TRBV27 and TRBJ2-1; D is ambiguous. CDR3 size: 18 residues. The germline gives CDR1 MNHEY, CDR2 SMNVEV (reference sequence). The CDR3 DNA sequence: TGTGCCAGCAGTCCAAAAGGGCCTCTATTCCAAACCTATAATGAGCAGTTCTTC. As protein: CASSPKGPLFQTYNEQFF.

A word on this clone: Additional DNA sequences in this sample encode the identical CDR3. The chain carries TRBV9 and TRBJ1-1; D is unresolved. Per germline, CDR1 SGDLS and CDR2 YYNGEE. V was cut by 0 bases and J by 5 bases, with 8 bases left in between. CDR3 length: 13 amino acids. Here the CDR3 reads CASSVAGNTEAFF. The CDR3 DNA reads as TGTGCCAGCAGCGTAGCGGGAAATACTGAAGCTTTCTTT.